One sample yielded the 14 T cell receptor beta chains listed below, sequenced in a study of radiation and T cells in renal cell carcinoma. Libraries were prepared by immunoSEQ multiplex PCR; TCRdb keeps only in-frame clonotypes and omits some of them. The table records 45,000 to 65,000 clones, around 78% of them present only once. Time point defined: baseline pretreatment blood. Indicated treatment: 15 Gy SBRT to primary tumor, nephrectomy 4 weeks later. The starting material was blood, obtained from a patient whose treatment included radiotherapy and nephrectomy. The receptor set was obtained from a man aged 60 to 75 with renal cell carcinoma.

As to this clone: The identical CDR3 is also encoded by other nucleotide sequences in the sample. This chain uses TRBV5-1 with TRBJ2-5; no definite D call. Germline V gene lookup returns CDR1 SGHRS and CDR2 YFSETQ. CDR3 length equals 12 residues. Trimming pared 0 bases from V and 5 bases from J, leaving 5 bases between. This CDR3 is CASSLARETQYF. The CDR3 nucleotides read TGCGCCAGCAGCTTGGCCAGGGAGACCCAGTACTTC.

In DNA form, the CDR3 reads TGTGCCAGCAGGTTGGCAGTAGAGCAGTTCTTC. It encodes CASRLAVEQFF. The rearrangement uses TRBV11-2 and TRBJ2-1, with unresolved D. The CDR3 is 11 amino acids. The germline V gene encodes CDR1 SGHAT and CDR2 FQNNGV. V shed 6 bases and J shed 10 bases, with 10 bases lying between them.

In DNA, the CDR3 is TGTGCCAGCAGCTTAACAGTGAACACTGAAGCTTTCTTT. It translates to CASSLTVNTEAFF. This chain connects TRBV7-7 to TRBJ1-1; D is uncertain. V gave up 2 bases and J gave up 0 bases, with 4 bases separating them. Germline V gene lookup returns CDR1 SSHAT and CDR2 FNYEAQ (reference sequence). This CDR3 is 13 amino acids long.

The V call is TRBV9, the J call TRBJ2-1; either TRBD1 or TRBD2 may supply D (5 bases each). The CDR3 is 14 residues long. Trimming left V 7 bases short and J 5 bases short, with 16 bases between. Germline V gives CDR1 SGDLS, CDR2 YYNGEE. DNA for the CDR3: TGTGCCAGCTCTAGATCTGAGGGGAACAATGAGCAGTTCTTC. Amino acids: CASSRSEGNNEQFF.

The rearrangement links TRBV27 to TRBJ1-4; D is ambiguous. CDR3 size: 13 residues. Germline CDR1 MNHEY, CDR2 SMNVEV (reference sequence). Trimming stripped 5 bases from V and 8 bases from J, with 12 bases between. CDR3 protein: CASSPPFREKLFF. The CDR3 region has the DNA TGTGCCAGCAGTCCACCGTTTCGGGAAAAACTGTTTTTT.

The rearrangement uses TRBV6-6 and TRBJ1-5, with D perhaps TRBD1 (6 bases). The germline V and J ends were trimmed by 5 bases and 0 bases, with 11 bases remaining between them. CDR1 and CDR2 from the germline V gene are MNHNY and SVGAGI (reference sequence). This CDR3 region has 15 residues. The CDR3 protein is CASSPDRYSNQPQHF. The CDR3 DNA is TGTGCCAGCAGTCCCGACAGGTATAGCAATCAGCCCCAGCATTTT.

This clone has a single count. V usage is TRBV5-1 and J usage is TRBJ1-1, with a tentative D call TRBD1 (5 bases). The CDR3 runs 13 residues. Germline loops: CDR1 SGHRS, CDR2 YFSETQ. Trimming removed 3 bases at V and 1 base at J, with 7 bases between. CDR3 DNA: TGCGCCAGCAGCTGGGACGGGAACACTGAAGCTTTCTTT. This codes for CASSWDGNTEAFF. Full variable domain (outside the CDR3, taken from reference TRBV5-1 and TRBJ1-1): KAGVTQTPRYLIKTRGQQVTLSCSPISGHRSVSWYQQTPGQGLQFLFEYFSETQRNKGNFPGRFSGRQFSNSRSEMNVSTLELGDSALYLCASSWDGNTEAFFGQGTRLTVV.

This chain joins TRBV19 and TRBJ1-4, with 9 bases identical to TRBD1. V trimming: 5 bases; J trimming: 6 bases; junction bases outside the gene matches: 13. CDR1 is LNHDA, CDR2 SQIVND, per germline (reference sequence). CDR3 length: 17 residues. DNA for the CDR3: TGTGCCAGTAGTCAGACCGGGACAGGGAGTTCGGATGAAAAACTGTTTTTT. Amino acids: CASSQTGTGSSDEKLFF.

The chain employs TRBV29-1 and TRBJ1-2; tentatively, D is TRBD1 (6 bases). The V and J ends lost 3 bases and 3 bases respectively, with 14 bases between them. Germline CDR1 and CDR2: SQVTM and ANQGSEA. The CDR3 length is 14 residues. The CDR3 DNA sequence: TGCAGCGTTGACAGGGGATCGAAGGACTATGGCTACACCTTC. This sequence encodes CSVDRGSKDYGYTF.

V and J are TRBV30 and TRBJ1-5; 9 nucleotides agree with TRBD1. CDR1 and CDR2 from the germline V gene are GTSNPN and SVGIG (reference sequence). This CDR3 has 15 residues. The J segment lost 6 bases and the V segment lost 2 bases, leaving 8 bases of the junction unmatched. The chain's CDR3 is CAWSPGTGFSQPQHF. The DNA of the CDR3 is TGTGCCTGGAGTCCCGGGACAGGGTTCAGTCAGCCCCAGCATTTT.

The chain links TRBV11-2 to TRBJ1-4; tentative D call: TRBD1 (6 bases). The length of the CDR3 is 15 residues. Trimming pared 5 bases from V and 8 bases from J, leaving 18 bases between. Germline CDR1 reads SGHAT; CDR2 reads FQNNGV. Here the CDR3 reads CASSRRGADAEKLFF. CDR3 coding DNA: TGTGCCAGCAGCCGACGGGGGGCCGACGCGGAAAAACTGTTTTTT.

The chain has TRBV28 and TRBJ1-6; weak D call: TRBD1 (6 bases). CDR3 length: 16 residues. Trimming shortened V by 3 bases and J by 8 bases, and 17 bases separated the two germline ends. Germline V gene sequence: CDR1 MDHEN, CDR2 SYDVKM. CDR3 nucleotides: TGTGCCAGCAGTTTTGGAGGGACACCCTACGATTCACCCCTCCACTTT. It encodes CASSFGGTPYDSPLHF.

V and J are TRBV18 and TRBJ2-5; TRBD1 might be the D (6 bases). Deletions cut 5 bases from V and 5 bases from J, with 12 bases between. This CDR3 has 13 amino acids. The germline V gene has CDR1 KGHSH and CDR2 LQKENI. The CDR3 DNA reads TGTGCCAGCTCAACAGGGTCCGCGGAGACCCAGTACTTC. It codes for CASSTGSAETQYF.

J is TRBJ1-2 and V is TRBV25-1, with TRBD1 matching over 10 bases. J gave up 7 bases and V 6 bases, and 8 bases lay outside the gene matches. The length of the CDR3 is 14 residues. CDR1 and CDR2 from the germline V gene are MGHDK and SYGVNS. The CDR3 is CASRDRDRGFGYTF. CDR3 nucleotide sequence: TGTGCCAGCAGAGACCGGGACAGGGGTTTTGGCTACACCTTC.